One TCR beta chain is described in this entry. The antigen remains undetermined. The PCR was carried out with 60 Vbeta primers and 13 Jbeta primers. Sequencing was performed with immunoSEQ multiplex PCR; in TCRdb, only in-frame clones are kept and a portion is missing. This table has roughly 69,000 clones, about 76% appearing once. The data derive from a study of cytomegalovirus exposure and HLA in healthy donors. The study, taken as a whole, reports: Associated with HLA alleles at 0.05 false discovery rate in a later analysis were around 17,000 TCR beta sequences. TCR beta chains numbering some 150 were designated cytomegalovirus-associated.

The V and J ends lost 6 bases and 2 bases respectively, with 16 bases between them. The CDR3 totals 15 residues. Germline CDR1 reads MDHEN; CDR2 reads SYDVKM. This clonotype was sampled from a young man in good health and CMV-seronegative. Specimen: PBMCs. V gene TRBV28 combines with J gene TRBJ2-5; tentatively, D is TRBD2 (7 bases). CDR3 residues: CASRGREGQQETQYF. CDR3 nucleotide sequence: TGTGCCAGCAGGGGCAGGGAGGGACAACAAGAGACCCAGTACTTC.